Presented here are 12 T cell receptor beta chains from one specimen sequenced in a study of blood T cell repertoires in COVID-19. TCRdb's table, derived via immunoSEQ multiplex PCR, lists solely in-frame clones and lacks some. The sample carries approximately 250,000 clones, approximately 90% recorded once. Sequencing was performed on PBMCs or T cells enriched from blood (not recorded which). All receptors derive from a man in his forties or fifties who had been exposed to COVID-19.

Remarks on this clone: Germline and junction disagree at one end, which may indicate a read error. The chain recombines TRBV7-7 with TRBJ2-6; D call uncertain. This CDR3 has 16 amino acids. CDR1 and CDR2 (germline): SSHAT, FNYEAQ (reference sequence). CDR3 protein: CASSPGVGSGANVLTF. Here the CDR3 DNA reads TGTGCTAGCAGCCCTGGAGTTGGCTCTGGGGCCAACGTCCTGACTTTC. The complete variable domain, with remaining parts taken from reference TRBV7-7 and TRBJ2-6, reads GAGVSQSPRYKVTKRGQDVTLRCDPISSHATLYWYQQALGQGPEFLTYFNYEAQPDKSGLPSDRFSAERPEGSISTLTIQRTEQRDSAMYRCASSPGVGSGANVLTFGAGSRLTVL.

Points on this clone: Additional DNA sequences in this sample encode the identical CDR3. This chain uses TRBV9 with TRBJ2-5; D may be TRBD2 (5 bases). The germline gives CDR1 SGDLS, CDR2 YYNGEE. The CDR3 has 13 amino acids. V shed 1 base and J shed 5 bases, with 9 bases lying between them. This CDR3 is CASSVRGGETQYF. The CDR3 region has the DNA TGTGCCAGCAGCGTACGAGGCGGGGAGACCCAGTACTTC.

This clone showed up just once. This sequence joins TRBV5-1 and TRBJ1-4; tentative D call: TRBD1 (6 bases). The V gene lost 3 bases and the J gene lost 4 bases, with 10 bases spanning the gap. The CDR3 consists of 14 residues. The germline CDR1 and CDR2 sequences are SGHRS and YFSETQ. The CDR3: CASSSQGFNEKLFF. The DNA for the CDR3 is TGCGCCAGCAGCTCACAGGGTTTTAATGAAAAACTGTTTTTT.

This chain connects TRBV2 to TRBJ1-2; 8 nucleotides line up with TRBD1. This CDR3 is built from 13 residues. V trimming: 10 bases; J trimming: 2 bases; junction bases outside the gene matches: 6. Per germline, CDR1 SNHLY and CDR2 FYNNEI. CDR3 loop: CANLRQGNYGYTF. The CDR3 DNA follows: TGTGCCAACCTGAGACAGGGGAACTATGGCTACACCTTC.

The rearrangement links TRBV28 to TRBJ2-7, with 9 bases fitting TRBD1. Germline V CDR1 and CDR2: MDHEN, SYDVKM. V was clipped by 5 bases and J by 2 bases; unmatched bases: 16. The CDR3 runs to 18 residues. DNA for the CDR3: TGTGCCAGCAGTCCCATTTACCCGGACAGGGGTATTCCCTACGAGCAGTACTTC. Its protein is CASSPIYPDRGIPYEQYF.

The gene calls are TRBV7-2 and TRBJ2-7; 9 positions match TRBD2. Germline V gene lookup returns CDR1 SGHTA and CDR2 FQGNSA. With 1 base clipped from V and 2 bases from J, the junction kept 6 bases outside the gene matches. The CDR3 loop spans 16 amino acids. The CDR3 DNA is TGTGCCAGCAGCTTAGACTCAGGCGGGAGGGCCTACGAGCAGTACTTC. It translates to CASSLDSGGRAYEQYF. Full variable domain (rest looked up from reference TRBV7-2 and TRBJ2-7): GAGVSQSPSNKVTEKGKDVELRCDPISGHTALYWYRQSLGQGLEFLIYFQGNSAPDKSGLPSDRFSAERTGGSVSTLTIQRTQQEDSAVYLCASSLDSGGRAYEQYFGPGTRLTVT.

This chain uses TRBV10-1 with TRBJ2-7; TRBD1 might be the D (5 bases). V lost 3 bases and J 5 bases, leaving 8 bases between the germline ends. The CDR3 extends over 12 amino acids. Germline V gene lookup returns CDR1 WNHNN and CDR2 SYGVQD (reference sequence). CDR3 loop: CASSDPGHEQYF. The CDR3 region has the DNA TGCGCCAGCAGTGACCCAGGGCACGAGCAGTACTTC.

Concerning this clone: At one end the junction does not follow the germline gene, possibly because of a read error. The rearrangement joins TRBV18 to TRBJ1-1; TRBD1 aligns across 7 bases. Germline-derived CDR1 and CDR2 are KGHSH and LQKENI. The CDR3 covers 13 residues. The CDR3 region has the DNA TGTGCCAGCTCAGGGACAGTGAATACTGAAGCTTTCTTT. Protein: CASSGTVNTEAFF.

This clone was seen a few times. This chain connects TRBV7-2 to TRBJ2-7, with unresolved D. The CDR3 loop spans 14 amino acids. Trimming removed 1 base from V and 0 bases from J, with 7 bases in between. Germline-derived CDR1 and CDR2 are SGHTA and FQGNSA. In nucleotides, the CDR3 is TGTGCCAGCAGCTTAGGGCAGCGCTCCTACGAGCAGTACTTC. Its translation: CASSLGQRSYEQYF.

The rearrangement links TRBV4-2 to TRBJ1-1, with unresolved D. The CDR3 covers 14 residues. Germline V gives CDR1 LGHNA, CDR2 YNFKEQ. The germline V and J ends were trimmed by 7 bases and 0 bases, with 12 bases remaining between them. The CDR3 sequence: CASKATIVNTEAFF. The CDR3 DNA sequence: TGTGCCAGCAAAGCCACCATTGTGAACACTGAAGCTTTCTTT.

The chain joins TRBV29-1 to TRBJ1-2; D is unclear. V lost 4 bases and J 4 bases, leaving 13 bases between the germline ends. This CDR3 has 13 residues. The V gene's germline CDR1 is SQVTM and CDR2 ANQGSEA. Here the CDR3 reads CSVVSRGSYGYTF. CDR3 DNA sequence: TGCAGCGTTGTCAGTCGGGGTAGCTATGGCTACACCTTC.

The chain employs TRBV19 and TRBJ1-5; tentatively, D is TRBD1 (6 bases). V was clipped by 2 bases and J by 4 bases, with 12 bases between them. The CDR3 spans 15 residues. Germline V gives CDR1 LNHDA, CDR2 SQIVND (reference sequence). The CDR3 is CASSITDRMNQPQHF. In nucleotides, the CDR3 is TGTGCCAGTAGTATAACCGACAGGATGAATCAGCCCCAGCATTTT.